Below, one T cell receptor (beta chain) is given with its context. The antigen is not known. The CDR3 contains 16 residues. The ends lost 0 bases at V and 4 bases at J; junction bases unmatched: 6. Germline loops: CDR1 LNHNV, CDR2 YYDKDF (reference sequence). The isolated RNA, all of it, was reverse transcribed, so expressed TCRB transcripts were what got sequenced. Assay: immunoSEQ multiplex PCR; the TCRdb copy retains only in-frame clones and omits some. The table lists roughly 250,000 clones, about 71% of them singletons. A sort by CD45RO/CCR7/CD25/CD127/CD95/CD27 yielded CD4+ naive, central memory, regulatory and stem cell-like memory cells. This specimen belongs to a study of beta chain features in type 1 diabetes. On the study more broadly: Comparable age, gender and cell yields were observed in patients relative to healthy donors.

Study results and limitations: In every one of the four CD4+ subsets, TCRB CDR3s were moderately but significantly shorter in Type 1 diabetes patients. The study left unresolved whether HLA type influences TCRB rearrangement.

This TCR came from a man aged 30 to 45 in good health. The chain links TRBV15 to TRBJ2-3; 8 bases line up with TRBD2. The material sequenced was naive CD4+ T cells from blood. Here the CDR3 DNA reads TGTGCCACCAGCAGAGATCTTAGCGGGAAAGCAGATACGCAGTATTTT. Translated: CATSRDLSGKADTQYF. The variable domain in full, completed from reference TRBV15 and TRBJ2-3, reads DAMVIQNPRYQVTQFGKPVTLSCSQTLNHNVMYWYQQKSSQAPKLLFHYYDKDFNNEADTPDNFQSRRPNTSFCFLDIRSPGLGDTAMYLCATSRDLSGKADTQYFGPGTRLTVL.